This TCR beta chain was obtained from a study of shared clonotypes between healthy human individuals. Only in-frame clones appear in the TCRdb table, and some are missing; sequencing was by immunoSEQ multiplex PCR. The sample holds millions of clones, approximately 95% seen once. The CDR3 runs to 12 residues. The germline V gene has CDR1 SNHLY and CDR2 FYNNEI. Trimming removed 7 bases from V and 3 bases from J, with 8 bases in between. The chain recombines TRBV2 with TRBJ2-3; D uncertain. This TCR was sampled from a man younger than 35 in good health. The sequenced sample consisted of naive CD4+ T cells sorted from blood. This sample's subset: CD45RA+ positively selected. CDR3 in DNA: TGTGCCAGCACAGCTAATACAGATACGCAGTATTTT. This translates into CASTANTDTQYF. Full variable domain (missing parts from reference TRBV2 and TRBJ2-3): EPEVTQTPSHQVTQMGQEVILRCVPISNHLYFYWYRQILGQKVEFLVSFYNNEISEKSEIFDDQFSVERPDGSNFTLKIRSTKLEDSAMYFCASTANTDTQYFGPGTRLTVL.